This TCR beta chain derives from a study of T cell repertoires in cytomegalovirus infection. About the research overall: Public signatures in TCR beta pointed to CMV infection and matching HLA type. Notes on the study in general: CMV-specific HLA-C-restricted TCR beta clonotypes dominated the ex vivo response. Based on cumulative public TCR beta family frequency, carriers of CMV plus the relevant HLA were identified.

Germline V gene data show CDR1 as SGHDN and CDR2 as FVKESK. With 3 bases removed from V and 11 bases from J, the gap between germline ends came to 13 bases. This CDR3 is built from 12 residues. TCRdb re-derived calls from the reads in MiXCR, one entry per CDR3 protein. The data contain roughly 630,000 distinct CDR3 sequences, 20% to 30% of them seen just once; the ten biggest clones take up 7% to 9%. This clonotype was picked up a small number of times. What it binds is unknown. This clonotype was obtained from a human donor in good health (CMV status not recorded). Some clones in this sample may be carry-over from other donors' samples. The chain recombines TRBV14 with TRBJ1-1; no clear D. Sequencing was carried out using CD8+ T cells from PBMCs. CDR3 loop: CASSHRTLGAFF. The CDR3 nucleotides read TGTGCCAGCAGCCATCGGACCTTGGGGGCTTTCTTT. Looking up the rest from reference TRBV14 and TRBJ1-1 gives the full variable domain: EAGVTQFPSHSVIEKGQTVTLRCDPISGHDNLYWYRRVMGKEIKFLLHFVKESKQDESGMPNNRFLAERTGGTYSTLKVQPAELEDSGVYFCASSHRTLGAFFGQGTRLTVV.